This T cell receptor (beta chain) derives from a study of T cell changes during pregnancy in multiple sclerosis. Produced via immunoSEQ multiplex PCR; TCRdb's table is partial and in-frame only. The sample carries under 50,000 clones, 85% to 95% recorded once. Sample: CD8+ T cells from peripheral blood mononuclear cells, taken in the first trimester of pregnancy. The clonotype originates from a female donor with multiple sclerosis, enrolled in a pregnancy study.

CDR3 nucleotides: TGTGCCAGCAGACCCGACAGGGGTAACACTGAAGCTTTCTTT. Its protein is CASRPDRGNTEAFF. The genes are TRBV2 and TRBJ1-1, with TRBD1 matching 8 bases. Unmatched junction bases numbered 5, after V lost 6 bases and J lost 2 bases. The V gene's germline CDR1 is SNHLY and CDR2 FYNNEI. This CDR3 contains 14 residues.